This T cell receptor (beta chain) emerged from a study of T cells in Graves' hyperthyroidism and ophthalmopathy. The V end lost 3 bases, the J end lost 13 bases, and 10 bases lay between the germline ends. Looked up from germline, CDR1 is MDHEN and CDR2 is SYDVKM. This CDR3 has 11 residues. The study, taken as a whole, reports: Ophthalmopathy was distinguished from stable hyperthyroidism by 13 V-J signatures.

Hyperthyroidism of Graves' type that showed no ophthalmopathy progression within 18 months was stable. TCR beta CDR3 regions were amplified from RNA transcripts. First-round RT-PCR of the TCR CDR3 relied on the HTBI primer set. MiXCR was run by TCRdb on the multiplex PCR reads, yielding one entry per CDR3 protein. The sample has about 740,000 distinct CDR3 sequences; around 15% are singletons. As to this clonotype: Its matching antigen is unknown.

Sequences were obtained from blood. The chain is built from TRBV28 and TRBJ1-5, with no clear D. The source is a woman under 30 with Graves' hyperthyroidism. CDR3 DNA sequence: TGTGCCAGCAGTTTTTTACAATCTCAGCATTTT. Protein product: CASSFLQSQHF.